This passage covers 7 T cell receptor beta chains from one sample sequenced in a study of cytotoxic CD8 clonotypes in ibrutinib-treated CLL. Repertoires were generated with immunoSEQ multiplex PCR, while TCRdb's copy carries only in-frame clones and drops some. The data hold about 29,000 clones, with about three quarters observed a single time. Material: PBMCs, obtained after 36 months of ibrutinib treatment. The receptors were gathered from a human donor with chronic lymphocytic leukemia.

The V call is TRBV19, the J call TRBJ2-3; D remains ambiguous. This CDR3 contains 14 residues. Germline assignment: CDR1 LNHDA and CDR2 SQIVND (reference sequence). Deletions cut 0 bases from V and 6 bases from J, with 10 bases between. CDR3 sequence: CASSIDLQADTQYF. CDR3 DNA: TGTGCCAGTAGTATAGATCTGCAGGCTGATACGCAGTATTTT.

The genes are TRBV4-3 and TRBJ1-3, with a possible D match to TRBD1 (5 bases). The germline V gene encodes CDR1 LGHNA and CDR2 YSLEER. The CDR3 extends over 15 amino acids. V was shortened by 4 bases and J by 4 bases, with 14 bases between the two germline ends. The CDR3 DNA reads TGCGCCAGCAGCCTCTTATGGGGGGACGGAAACACCATATATTTT. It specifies CASSLLWGDGNTIYF.

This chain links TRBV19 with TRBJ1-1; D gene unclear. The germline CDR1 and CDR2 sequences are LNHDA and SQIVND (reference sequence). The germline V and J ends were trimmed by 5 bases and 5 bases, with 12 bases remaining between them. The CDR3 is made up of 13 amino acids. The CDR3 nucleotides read TGTGCCAGTAGTCCTTCAGCCGGGACTGAAGCTTTCTTT. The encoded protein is CASSPSAGTEAFF. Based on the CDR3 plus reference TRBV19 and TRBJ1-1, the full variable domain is DGGITQSPKYLFRKEGQNVTLSCEQNLNHDAMYWYRQDPGQGLRLIYYSQIVNDFQKGDIAEGYSVSREKKESFPLTVTSAQKNPTAFYLCASSPSAGTEAFFGQGTRLTVV.

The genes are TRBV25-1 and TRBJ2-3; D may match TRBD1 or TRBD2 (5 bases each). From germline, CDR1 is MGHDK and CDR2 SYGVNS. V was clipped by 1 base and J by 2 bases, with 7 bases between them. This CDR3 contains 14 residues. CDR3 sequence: CASSEWDDTDTQYF. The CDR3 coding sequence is TGTGCCAGCAGTGAATGGGACGACACAGATACGCAGTATTTT.

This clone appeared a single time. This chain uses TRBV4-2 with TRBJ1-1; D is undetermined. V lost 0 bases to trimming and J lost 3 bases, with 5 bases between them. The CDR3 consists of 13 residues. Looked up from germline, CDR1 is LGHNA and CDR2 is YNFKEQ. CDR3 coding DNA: TGTGCCAGCAGCCAAGATCAGGACACTGAAGCTTTCTTT. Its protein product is CASSQDQDTEAFF.

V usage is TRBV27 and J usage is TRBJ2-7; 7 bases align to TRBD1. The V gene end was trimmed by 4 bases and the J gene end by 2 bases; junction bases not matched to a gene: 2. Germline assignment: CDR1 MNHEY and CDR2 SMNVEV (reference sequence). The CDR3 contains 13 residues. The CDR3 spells CASSYDRAYEQYF. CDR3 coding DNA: TGTGCCAGCAGTTATGACAGGGCCTACGAGCAGTACTTC.

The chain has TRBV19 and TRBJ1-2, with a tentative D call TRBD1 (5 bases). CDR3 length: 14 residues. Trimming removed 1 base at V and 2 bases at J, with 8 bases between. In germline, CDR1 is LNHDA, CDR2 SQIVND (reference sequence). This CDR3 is CASSIGDSNYGYTF. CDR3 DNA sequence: TGTGCCAGTAGTATAGGAGACAGCAACTATGGCTACACCTTC.